A selection of T cell receptor beta chains follows, all from one sample in a study of identical twins. TCRdb used MiXCR to reprocess the 5' RACE reads, holding one entry per CDR3 protein. The sample has about 470,000 distinct CDR3 sequences, about 24% seen once; the top ten hold 2.9%. The sample was also linked to a second study, of T cells expressing NK-cell markers.

Sample: CD4+ T cells sorted from blood. These receptor sequences come from a woman aged 18-30 years in good health. Each CDR3 is given with its conserved first and last residue. A D gene is named only where the DNA matches it firmly. Expanded clones get a size class; other rows say once, few or many, or leave the size out.

>TRBJ1-5|TRBV2|NA|few
TGTGCCAGCAGGTGGGGGGGCTCGGGGTCAAGTCAGCCCCAGCATTTT
CASRWGGSGSSQPQHF
>TRBJ2-5|TRBV9|TRBD2|NA
TGTGCCAGCAGCGTGGGGAGGGCAGCGGGGGAGACCCAGTACTTC
CASSVGRAAGETQYF
>TRBJ1-2|TRBV12-3/TRBV12-4|TRBD1|NA
TGTGCCAGCAGTTACAGGGGGCAGAGTGGCTACACCTTC
CASSYRGQSGYTF
>TRBJ2-3|TRBV7-3|NA|NA
TGTGCCAGCAGCTTAGGTCCATCTAGGGGAGATACGCAGTATTTT
CASSLGPSRGDTQYF
>TRBJ2-1|TRBV19|TRBD2|NA
TGTGCCAGTAGTATAGGGTACTGGGGGACTAGCGGGAGACGCAATGAGCAGTTCTTC
CASSIGYWGTSGRRNEQFF
>TRBJ2-4|TRBV5-1|TRBD1|few
TGCGCCAGCAGCTTGAATTTGGGACAGGGGGCCCAAAACATTCAGTACTTC
CASSLNLGQGAQNIQYF
>TRBJ2-1|TRBV12-3/TRBV12-4|NA|NA
TGTGCCAGCAGAAGCAACTCCGGGCTCAGCTCCTACAATGAGCAGTTCTTC
CASRSNSGLSSYNEQFF
>TRBJ2-1|TRBV6-5|TRBD2|once
TGTGCCAGCAGCTCCACTAGCGGGAGGCAGTTCTTC
CASSSTSGRQFF
>TRBJ2-3|TRBV10-3|TRBD1|few
TGTGCCAGCCACAGCCAGGGGGCGAGCACAGATACGCAGTATTTT
CASHSQGASTDTQYF
>TRBJ2-7|TRBV7-2|NA|few
TGTGCCAGCAGCTTAGGTGCGCTAGAGGGCTACGAGCAGTACTTC
CASSLGALEGYEQYF
>TRBJ2-2|TRBV6-1|TRBD2|NA
TGTGCCAGCGAGCGGGAGGACACCGGGGAGCTGTTTTTT
CASEREDTGELFF
>TRBJ2-5|TRBV10-3|TRBD1|few
TGTGCCATCAGTGCCCTAAGAGACAGGGCGGAGTCAGAGACCCAGTACTTC
CAISALRDRAESETQYF
>TRBJ2-1|TRBV20-1|NA|few
TGCAGTGCTGCTCCGGGAAGCCGGACGGGTGAGCAGTTCTTC
CSAAPGSRTGEQFF
>TRBJ2-7|TRBV5-1|NA|NA
TGCGCCAGCAGCCCGCGGGGAATTTCCAACGAGCAGTACTTC
CASSPRGISNEQYF
>TRBJ2-7|TRBV5-6|NA|few
TGTGCCAGCAGCTTCTTGGGCGAGCAGTACTTC
CASSFLGEQYF
>TRBJ1-1|TRBV12-3/TRBV12-4|NA|NA
TGTGCCAGCGGACACCGTGAGGGTGAAGCTTTCTTT
CASGHREGEAFF
>TRBJ2-3|TRBV11-2|TRBD2|few
TGTGCCAGCAGCATGGGACTAGCTGGCACAGATACGCAGTATTTT
CASSMGLAGTDTQYF
>TRBJ2-7|TRBV7-2|TRBD2|NA
TGTGCCAGCAGCTTAGCGACGGGAGGACCCTACGAGCAGTACTTC
CASSLATGGPYEQYF
>TRBJ2-7|TRBV5-1|NA|few
TGCGCCAGCAGCTTGGGGAACGGGCTCTACGAGCAGTACTTC
CASSLGNGLYEQYF
>TRBJ2-7|TRBV3-1|TRBD1|NA
TGTGCCAGCAGCCAACGGGGACAGAGCTTTGACGAGCAGTACTTC
CASSQRGQSFDEQYF
>TRBJ1-2|TRBV12-3/TRBV12-4|NA|NA
TGTGCCAGCAGTTTTGAGGGGACTACTGGCTACACCTTC
CASSFEGTTGYTF
>TRBJ2-3|TRBV20-1|NA|NA
TGCAGTACCCTCAACGGGAACACAGATACGCAGTATTTT
CSTLNGNTDTQYF
>TRBJ2-5|TRBV6-5|TRBD1|NA
TGTGCCAGCAGTTACACCCCCAGGGGGGAGACCCAGTACTTC
CASSYTPRGETQYF
>TRBJ1-3|TRBV20-1|NA|NA
TGCAGTGCTAGTGGGGGAAATGGAAACACCATATATTTT
CSASGGNGNTIYF
>TRBJ2-2|TRBV29-1|TRBD1|few
TGCAGCGGATACAGGGGGAACACCGGGGAGCTGTTTTTT
CSGYRGNTGELFF
>TRBJ2-1|TRBV3-1|NA|NA
TGTGCCAGCAGCCAAGAAAATAGAGATGAGCAGTTCTTC
CASSQENRDEQFF
>TRBJ2-7|TRBV19|NA|NA
TGTGCCAGTAGAAGAGGGGATTCCCACGACTACGAGCAGTACTTC
CASRRGDSHDYEQYF
>TRBJ1-2|TRBV5-6|TRBD1|NA
TGTGCCAGCAGCTACCAGGGGGCAGGGTATGGCTACACCTTC
CASSYQGAGYGYTF
>TRBJ2-2|TRBV5-1|NA|once
TGCGCCAGCAGTCCCGGGTCAGGGAACACCGGGGAGCTGTTTTTT
CASSPGSGNTGELFF
>TRBJ2-3|TRBV7-2|TRBD1|NA
TGTGCCAGCAGCTCCCGACAGGGGGGGGATACGCAGTATTTT
CASSSRQGGDTQYF
>TRBJ2-3|TRBV27|TRBD1|few
TGTGCCAGCAGCCTACAGGGGACCACAGATACGCAGTATTTT
CASSLQGTTDTQYF
>TRBJ2-7|TRBV9|TRBD2|once
TGTGCCAGCAGCCCCTCGGGGGGATACTACGAGCAGTACTTC
CASSPSGGYYEQYF
>TRBJ2-2|TRBV10-3|NA|few
TGTGCCATCAGCACGTTTACCGCACCCGGGGAGCTGTTTTTT
CAISTFTAPGELFF
>TRBJ2-7|TRBV5-1|NA|NA
TGCGCCAGCAGCCAGGAGACAGGTCTTTACGAGCAGTACTTC
CASSQETGLYEQYF
>TRBJ1-5|TRBV14|NA|few
TGTGCCAGCAGCCAAGGATCAGATCAGCCCCAGCATTTT
CASSQGSDQPQHF
>TRBJ2-6|TRBV20-1|NA|NA
TGCAGTGCTAGACCCCCCTCTGGGGCCAACGTCCTGACTTTC
CSARPPSGANVLTF
>TRBJ2-1|TRBV28|TRBD2|few
TGTGCCAGCAGTCTAGCGGGGCTACGCTCTTACAATGAGCAGTTCTTC
CASSLAGLRSYNEQFF
>TRBJ2-7|TRBV15|NA|few
TGTGCCACCAGCAGAGATATAGGGGACGAGCAGTACTTC
CATSRDIGDEQYF